This entry lists 21 T cell receptor beta chains sequenced from one sample in a study of cytomegalovirus exposure and HLA in healthy donors. Both 60 Vbeta primers and 13 Jbeta primers went into the PCR. The repertoire was sequenced with immunoSEQ multiplex PCR; TCRdb's copy has only in-frame clones and lacks some. The sample includes 82,000 or so clones, over 9% of them seen just once. The sequenced material came from PBMCs. The origin of the receptors is a man between 60 and 70 years old in good health and CMV-seropositive.

The chain links TRBV7-2 to TRBJ1-1, with 7 bases lining up with TRBD1. This CDR3 region has 15 residues. Germline V CDR1 and CDR2: SGHTA, FQGNSA. J lost 3 bases, V lost 6 bases, and 10 bases had no gene match. CDR3: CASRRQGGSDTEAFF. DNA for the CDR3: TGTGCCAGCAGGAGACAGGGTGGGTCGGACACTGAAGCTTTCTTT.

This clone has just a few counts. The gene calls are TRBV7-2 and TRBJ2-7, with 8 bases identical to TRBD2. There are 14 residues in the CDR3. Germline loops: CDR1 SGHTA, CDR2 FQGNSA. The V segment lost 3 bases and the J segment 5 bases; nucleotides outside the gene matches: 6. CDR3 nucleotides: TGTGCCAGCAGCTTTGGCGGGAGGCTGAACGAGCAGTACTTC. This gives the protein CASSFGGRLNEQYF.

The CDR3 region has the DNA TGTGCCAGCAGTCACCCTCCTTTAGACTACGAGCAGTACGTC. This codes for CASSHPPLDYEQYV. The chain combines TRBV2 with TRBJ2-7; D gene uncertain. This CDR3 contains 14 residues. V lost 5 bases and J lost 3, with 14 bases in between. The germline V gene encodes CDR1 SNHLY and CDR2 FYNNEI.

The V gene is TRBV6-4, the J gene TRBJ2-1, with 9 bases lining up with TRBD2. Germline V CDR1 and CDR2: MRHNA, SNTAGT. The CDR3 consists of 15 residues. The V segment lost 3 bases and the J segment 8 bases; nucleotides outside the gene matches: 8. The CDR3 sequence is CASSERAGGAYEQFF. CDR3 bases: TGTGCCAGCAGTGAAAGAGCGGGGGGTGCCTATGAGCAGTTCTTC.

V usage is TRBV7-8 and J usage is TRBJ1-2; 8 bases map to TRBD1. CDR3 length equals 13 residues. After removal of 5 bases from V and 3 bases from J, the junction contained 2 bases not matched to a gene. Looked up from germline, CDR1 is SGHVS and CDR2 is FQNEAQ. The DNA of the CDR3 is TGTGCCAGCAGCACAGGGGGGGACTATGGCTACACCTTC. It codes for CASSTGGDYGYTF.

The chain is built from TRBV7-9 and TRBJ2-5; D perhaps matches TRBD1 (5 bases). The J call may be in error: the DNA end matches TRBJ2-7 better. CDR3 length equals 14 residues. The germline V gene encodes CDR1 SEHNR and CDR2 FQNEAQ (reference sequence). Here the CDR3 reads CASSLLEGAYEQYF. The CDR3 DNA follows: TGTGCCAGCAGTTTACTCGAAGGGGCCTACGAGCAGTACTTC.

This chain connects TRBV7-2 to TRBJ1-6, with TRBD1 as a possible D gene (6 bases). With 3 bases removed from V and 0 bases from J, the gap between germline ends came to 15 bases. The germline V gene encodes CDR1 SGHTA and CDR2 FQGNSA. There are 18 residues in the CDR3. CDR3 nucleotides: TGTGCCAGCAGCTTTAGTGACAGGTCGAGCTCCTATAATTCACCCCTCCACTTT. Translation: CASSFSDRSSSYNSPLHF.

This chain connects TRBV18 to TRBJ2-1; 7 bases match TRBD1. V dropped 3 bases and J dropped 3; count of bases not matched to a gene: 5. The CDR3 contains 15 residues. Germline V CDR1 and CDR2: KGHSH, LQKENI. CDR3 nucleotide sequence: TGTGCCAGCTCACCGGGGGCAGGGGGCTACAATGAGCAGTTCTTC. It encodes CASSPGAGGYNEQFF. The entire variable domain, with the rest obtained from reference TRBV18 and TRBJ2-1, is as follows: NAGVMQNPRHLVRRRGQEARLRCSPMKGHSHVYWYRQLPEEGLKFMVYLQKENIIDESGMPKERFSAEFPKEGPSILRIQQVVRGDSAAYFCASSPGAGGYNEQFFGPGTRLTVL.

This clone was recorded a few times. The chain is built from TRBV28 and TRBJ2-7; D may be TRBD2 (6 bases). Germline V gene data show CDR1 as MDHEN and CDR2 as SYDVKM. The CDR3 sequence is 14 residues long. Trimming shortened V by 7 bases and J by 7 bases, and 20 bases separated the two germline ends. The CDR3 sequence is CASTTHGGTGEQYF. The CDR3 DNA sequence: TGTGCCAGCACAACCCACGGCGGGACGGGTGAGCAGTACTTC. The full variable domain, with the rest looked up from reference TRBV28 and TRBJ2-7, is DVKVTQSSRYLVKRTGEKVFLECVQDMDHENMFWYRQDPGLGLRLIYFSYDVKMKEKGDIPEGYSVSREKKERFSLILESASTNQTSMYLCASTTHGGTGEQYFGPGTRLTVT.

The V call is TRBV27, the J call TRBJ2-7; no definite D call. The germline gives CDR1 MNHEY, CDR2 SMNVEV (reference sequence). The CDR3 loop spans 14 amino acids. V lost 3 bases, J lost 5 bases, and 14 bases lay in between. CDR3 in DNA: TGTGCCAGCAGTTTTCGGGTCTCTAGAAACGAGCAGTACTTC. Its translation is CASSFRVSRNEQYF.

This clone was counted a few times. The genes are TRBV10-2 and TRBJ2-7; D is perhaps TRBD1 (5 bases). The CDR3 has 11 amino acids. The V gene's germline CDR1 is WSHSY and CDR2 SAAADI. Trimming stripped 7 bases from V and 3 bases from J, with 7 bases between. The CDR3 region has the DNA TGCGCCAGCACGGACAACTACGAGCAGTACGTC. Amino acid sequence: CASTDNYEQYV.

This rearrangement joins TRBV7-2 to TRBJ1-6; D not resolved. This CDR3 has 13 amino acids. Trimming left V 5 bases short and J 13 bases short, with 15 bases between. Germline V gene sequence: CDR1 SGHTA, CDR2 FQGNSA. The CDR3 bases are TGTGCCAGCAGCCCCGGATCTCCCGGGCCCCTCCACTTT. Encoded protein: CASSPGSPGPLHF.

This clone was observed a single time. The chain employs TRBV19 and TRBJ2-1, with a weak D call TRBD2 (6 bases). The CDR3 length is 14 residues. The ends were cut back, 8 bases at V and 7 bases at J, with 18 bases in the middle. The V gene's germline CDR1 is LNHDA and CDR2 SQIVND (reference sequence). CDR3 DNA sequence: TGTGCCAGTGGAGTCCTCGGGAGTTTTAATGAGCAGTTCTTC. Its protein is CASGVLGSFNEQFF.

Of note for this clone: Relative to the germline gene, one junction end is altered; a read error may explain this. The rearrangement links TRBV4-2 to TRBJ2-3; D may match TRBD1 or TRBD2 (5 bases each). The CDR3 covers 15 residues. Germline CDR1 reads LGHNA; CDR2 reads YNFKEQ. CDR3 region: CASSQGAGRTDTQYF. As DNA, the CDR3 is TGTGCCAGCAGTCAAGGGGCGGGCCGCACAGATACGCAGTATTTT.

CDR3: CASRFSHLTSGALPLHF. CDR3 nucleotides: TGTGCCAGTAGGTTCTCCCACCTTACATCAGGGGCCCTCCCCCTCCACTTT. The chain joins TRBV19 to TRBJ1-6, with TRBD1 as a possible D gene (6 bases). The germline V and J ends were trimmed by 6 bases and 13 bases, with 28 bases remaining between them. The CDR3 extends over 17 amino acids. CDR1 is LNHDA, CDR2 SQIVND, per germline (reference sequence).

This clone was observed a few times. The chain is built from TRBV10-3 and TRBJ2-7, with 7 nucleotides matching TRBD2. Germline lookup yields CDR1 ENHRY and CDR2 SYGVKD. The CDR3 loop spans 16 amino acids. V shed 6 bases, J shed 3 bases, and the junction held 14 bases outside the gene matches. CDR3 sequence: CAISPSGGGSFYEQYF. The CDR3 nucleotides read TGTGCCATCAGCCCATCGGGGGGAGGGTCCTTCTACGAGCAGTACTTC.

This chain uses TRBV30 with TRBJ1-1; D gene uncertain. The CDR3 consists of 12 residues. The V and J ends lost 2 bases and 0 bases respectively, with 4 bases between them. The V gene's germline CDR1 is GTSNPN and CDR2 SVGIG (reference sequence). The CDR3: CAWSPMNTEAFF. The CDR3 DNA reads as TGTGCCTGGAGTCCCATGAACACTGAAGCTTTCTTT.

CDR3 in amino acids: CASSDRTVYEQYF. The CDR3 nucleotides read TGTGCCAGTAGTGATAGGACAGTCTACGAGCAGTACTTC. The chain couples TRBV19 to TRBJ2-7; perhaps TRBD1 as D (6 bases). This CDR3 has 13 residues. Between the trimmed V and J ends, which lost 5 bases and 3 bases, there was a span of 11 bases. Germline V gene lookup returns CDR1 LNHDA and CDR2 SQIVND (reference sequence).

This clone was seen only once. This chain connects TRBV9 to TRBJ1-3, with TRBD1 matching 7 bases. The CDR3 is made up of 15 amino acids. The trim removed 3 bases at V and 0 bases at J, leaving 3 bases unmatched. CDR1 is SGDLS, CDR2 YYNGEE, per germline. The CDR3 nucleotides are TGTGCCAGCAGCGCGTACAGGGGCTCTGGAAACACCATATATTTT. Translated, it gives CASSAYRGSGNTIYF.

The gene calls are TRBV11-2 and TRBJ1-4; TRBD1 agrees at 9 bases. V was pared by 3 bases and J by 8 bases, with 7 bases of the junction left unmatched. CDR3 length equals 15 residues. Germline assignment: CDR1 SGHAT and CDR2 FQNNGV. Written as DNA, the CDR3 is TGTGCCAGCAGCTTGACAACAGGGGGCAACGAAAAACTGTTTTTT. It encodes CASSLTTGGNEKLFF.

This clone has a handful of counts. This chain joins TRBV2 and TRBJ1-1; TRBD1 matches 9 bases. The germline V gene encodes CDR1 SNHLY and CDR2 FYNNEI. The CDR3 is 16 residues long. V shed 4 bases, J shed 1 base, and the junction held 7 bases outside the gene matches. The CDR3 bases are TGTGCCAGCAGTGGGGGGACAGGGCGGGAGAACACTGAAGCTTTCTTT. Encoded protein: CASSGGTGRENTEAFF. The whole variable domain, remainder taken from reference TRBV2 and TRBJ1-1, is EPEVTQTPSHQVTQMGQEVILRCVPISNHLYFYWYRQILGQKVEFLVSFYNNEISEKSEIFDDQFSVERPDGSNFTLKIRSTKLEDSAMYFCASSGGTGRENTEAFFGQGTRLTVV.